A single sample gave rise to the 14 T cell receptor beta chains below, sequenced in a study of cytomegalovirus exposure and HLA in healthy donors. The primer mix had 60 Vbeta and 13 Jbeta primers. This table comes from immunoSEQ multiplex PCR, and its TCRdb copy is limited to in-frame clones, with some not included. The sample lists about 93,000 clones; 78% were seen once. Sequenced sample: PBMCs. All receptors derive from a woman between 35 and 50 years old in good health and CMV-seronegative.

The V call is TRBV19, the J call TRBJ1-2; D unclear. CDR1 LNHDA and CDR2 SQIVND come from the germline V gene (reference sequence). Trimming cost V 9 bases and J 0 bases, with 5 bases left between them. This CDR3 spans 11 amino acids. In DNA form, the CDR3 reads TGTGCCAGCCGAGCTAACTATGGCTACACCTTC. Its protein product is CASRANYGYTF.

The rearrangement links TRBV7-9 to TRBJ1-4; maybe TRBD1 (5 bases). V gave up 5 bases and J gave up 3 bases, with 16 bases separating them. CDR3 length: 16 residues. Germline CDR1 is SEHNR and CDR2 is FQNEAQ (reference sequence). CDR3 bases: TGTGCCAGCAGCCCTATAAGGGGCGCGGCTAATGAAAAACTGTTTTTT. Amino acid sequence: CASSPIRGAANEKLFF.

CDR3 in amino acids: CASSPHRVAGELFF. The CDR3 region has the DNA TGTGCCAGCAGCCCCCACCGAGTGGCCGGGGAGCTGTTTTTT. J is TRBJ2-2 and V is TRBV4-2; D remains unclear. Per germline, CDR1 LGHNA and CDR2 YNFKEQ. With 4 bases removed from V and 6 bases from J, the gap between germline ends came to 12 bases. The CDR3 runs 14 residues.

The V gene is TRBV5-3, the J gene TRBJ1-2, with 7 bases lining up with TRBD1. TRBV5-3 carries the ORF label, with uncertain function. The CDR3 runs to 17 residues. V lost 0 bases and J lost 0; bases outside the gene matches: 8. CDR3 sequence: CARSLGETGNSNYGYTF. CDR3 bases: TGTGCCAGAAGCTTGGGCGAGACAGGGAACTCTAACTATGGCTACACCTTC.

The CDR3 protein is CASSVLVDNEQFF. CDR3 bases: TGTGCCAGCAGCGTTCTAGTGGACAATGAGCAGTTCTTC. The chain uses TRBV2 and TRBJ2-1; D uncertain. The CDR3 sequence is 13 residues long. Trimming shortened V by 6 bases and J by 5 bases, and 11 bases separated the two germline ends. The germline V gene has CDR1 SNHLY and CDR2 FYNNEI. Complete variable domain (other parts from reference TRBV2 and TRBJ2-1): EPEVTQTPSHQVTQMGQEVILRCVPISNHLYFYWYRQILGQKVEFLVSFYNNEISEKSEIFDDQFSVERPDGSNFTLKIRSTKLEDSAMYFCASSVLVDNEQFFGPGTRLTVL.

This clone has just one count. The CDR3 loop reads CASAQGAEQYF. Written as DNA, the CDR3 is TGTGCCAGCGCTCAGGGCGCGGAGCAGTACTTC. The rearrangement links TRBV7-9 to TRBJ2-7, with TRBD1 as a possible D gene (5 bases). This CDR3 contains 11 residues. Trimming stripped 8 bases from V and 7 bases from J, with 12 bases between. Germline V CDR1 and CDR2: SEHNR, FQNEAQ (reference sequence).

This clone has a handful of counts. This rearrangement joins TRBV7-2 to TRBJ2-3, with 8 nucleotides matching TRBD2. The trim removed 3 bases at V and 2 bases at J, leaving 4 bases unmatched. Germline CDR1 is SGHTA and CDR2 is FQGNSA. The CDR3 extends over 15 amino acids. This CDR3 is CASSLSLADTDTQYF. CDR3 DNA: TGTGCCAGCAGCTTGTCACTAGCGGACACAGATACGCAGTATTTT.

The chain has TRBV7-9 and TRBJ2-6; TRBD2 agrees at 8 bases. Germline V CDR1 and CDR2: SEHNR, FQNEAQ (reference sequence). The CDR3 is 16 amino acids. V dropped 6 bases and J dropped 2; count of bases not matched to a gene: 6. The chain's CDR3 is CASSFGRETGANVLTF. Written as DNA, the CDR3 is TGTGCCAGCAGTTTCGGGAGGGAAACTGGGGCCAACGTCCTGACTTTC.

The chain combines TRBV19 with TRBJ2-1; a possible D gene is TRBD1 (5 bases). The V and J ends lost 7 bases and 0 bases respectively, with 13 bases between them. Looked up from germline, CDR1 is LNHDA and CDR2 is SQIVND (reference sequence). The CDR3 runs to 15 residues. The CDR3 here is CASNRPGSSYNEQFF. CDR3 bases: TGTGCCAGTAACAGGCCCGGCAGCTCCTACAATGAGCAGTTCTTC.

The chain employs TRBV13 and TRBJ2-1; the match to TRBD2 covers 11 bases. Unmatched junction bases numbered 10, after V lost 0 bases and J lost 0 bases. Germline V gene lookup returns CDR1 PRHDT and CDR2 FYEKMQ (reference sequence). The CDR3 contains 20 residues. CDR3 DNA: TGTGCCAGCAGCTTAGGAGCAACTAGCGGGAGCCCTTTCTCCTACAATGAGCAGTTCTTC. Translating gives CASSLGATSGSPFSYNEQFF.

The chain employs TRBV15 and TRBJ1-4; no definite D call. CDR1 and CDR2 (germline): LNHNV, YYDKDF (reference sequence). This CDR3 is 16 amino acids long. The germline V and J ends were trimmed by 0 bases and 7 bases, with 15 bases remaining between them. The CDR3 region is CATSRDGGVWGEKLFF. The CDR3 DNA reads TGTGCCACCAGCAGAGATGGCGGGGTGTGGGGTGAAAAACTGTTTTTT.

In the case of this clone: The conserved final phenylalanine or tryptophan is absent from the CDR3, which likely points to a read error. This rearrangement joins TRBV18 to TRBJ1-2; D may be TRBD1 (6 bases). This CDR3 contains 15 residues. V dropped 1 base and J dropped 1 base, with 10 bases sitting between them. Germline V gives CDR1 KGHSH, CDR2 LQKENI. Here the CDR3 DNA reads TGTGCCAGCTCACCACGGGCAGGGGATAACTATGGCTACACCCTC. Its translation: CASSPRAGDNYGYTL.

The gene calls are TRBV10-2 and TRBJ2-3, with 8 bases fitting TRBD1. This CDR3 has 16 residues. Trimming at V came to 4 bases and at J to 0 bases, leaving 6 bases not matched to a gene. Germline loops: CDR1 WSHSY, CDR2 SAAADI. This chain's CDR3 is CASSAGTGESTDTQYF. The CDR3 DNA is TGCGCCAGCAGTGCCGGGACAGGAGAGAGCACAGATACGCAGTATTTT.

This chain joins TRBV18 and TRBJ2-4, with 8 bases identical to TRBD1. From germline, CDR1 is KGHSH and CDR2 LQKENI. The CDR3 totals 14 residues. After removal of 2 bases from V and 7 bases from J, the junction contained 4 bases not matched to a gene. DNA of the CDR3: TGTGCCAGCTCACCAGGCCAGGGGGCTAACATTCAGTACTTC. This codes for CASSPGQGANIQYF. Full variable domain (outside the CDR3, taken from reference TRBV18 and TRBJ2-4): NAGVMQNPRHLVRRRGQEARLRCSPMKGHSHVYWYRQLPEEGLKFMVYLQKENIIDESGMPKERFSAEFPKEGPSILRIQQVVRGDSAAYFCASSPGQGANIQYFGAGTRLSVL.